The 18 T cell receptor beta chains below all came from one sample that was sequenced in a study of T cell responses to AZD1222 COVID-19 vaccine. Assay used: immunoSEQ multiplex PCR; TCRdb lists only in-frame clones, some missing. The sample gives more than 150,000 clones, 90% to 95% of which show up once; around 1.5% is in the top ten. The sample in question was peripheral blood, obtained 28 days after the second AZD1222 dose. All receptors derive from an adult who received the AZD1222 COVID-19 vaccine.

The genes are TRBV6-5 and TRBJ1-3; D is ambiguous. Germline assignment: CDR1 MNHEY and CDR2 SVGAGI. This CDR3 spans 13 amino acids. The V end lost 3 bases, the J end lost 4 bases, and 7 bases lay between the germline ends. The CDR3 DNA is TGTGCCAGCAGTTATGGGCTCGGAAACACCATATATTTT. It yields the protein CASSYGLGNTIYF.

This chain uses TRBV12-3 or TRBV12-4 with TRBJ2-1; D may be TRBD2 (5 bases). Trimming cost V 6 bases and J 9 bases, with 15 bases left between them. There are 13 residues in the CDR3. The CDR3 sequence: CASSPNRAGEQFF. Here the CDR3 DNA reads TGTGCCAGCAGCCCCAATCGGGCGGGTGAGCAGTTCTTC.

V is TRBV10-1 and J is TRBJ2-1; 13 positions match TRBD2. The V gene end was trimmed by 3 bases and the J gene end by 0 bases; junction bases not matched to a gene: 11. The CDR3 spans 20 residues. The germline V gene encodes CDR1 WNHNN and CDR2 SYGVQD (reference sequence). The CDR3 spells CASSEYPWTSGSSSYNEQFF. CDR3 coding DNA: TGCGCCAGCAGTGAATACCCATGGACTAGCGGGAGTAGCTCCTACAATGAGCAGTTCTTC.

The chain recombines TRBV15 with TRBJ1-4; the D gene is possibly TRBD1 (6 bases). Trimming took 0 bases from V and 4 from J, leaving 9 bases between them. This CDR3 comprises 15 residues. Germline assignment: CDR1 LNHNV and CDR2 YYDKDF (reference sequence). The CDR3 DNA sequence: TGTGCCACCAGCAGAGATCGGACAGTTAATGAAAAACTGTTTTTT. Its protein is CATSRDRTVNEKLFF.

CDR3 sequence (DNA): TGTGCCAGCAGCCCGCTTAATAAGAACACTGAAGCTTTCTTT. Its protein is CASSPLNKNTEAFF. V is TRBV3-1 (or the pseudogene TRBV3-2) and J is TRBJ1-1; no definite D call. The CDR3 spans 14 residues. Germline V gene sequence: CDR1 LGHDT, CDR2 YNNKEL (reference sequence). The germline V and J ends were trimmed by 4 bases and 1 base, with 10 bases remaining between them.

The V gene is TRBV30, the J gene TRBJ1-5; no reliable D call. The CDR3 is 19 residues long. Germline CDR1 is GTSNPN and CDR2 is SVGIG (reference sequence). Deletions cut 0 bases from V and 3 bases from J, with 24 bases between. The DNA of the CDR3 is TGTGCCTGGAGTGTAGGCCACCGGTGCAGGCCCCAGGTCAATCAGCCCCAGCATTTT. Protein sequence: CAWSVGHRCRPQVNQPQHF.

The chain couples TRBV5-5 to TRBJ2-1; no clear D. This CDR3 is built from 11 residues. From germline, CDR1 is SGHKS and CDR2 YYEKEE (reference sequence). V shed 0 bases and J shed 10 bases, with 5 bases lying between them. The chain's CDR3 is CASSLDDEQFF. The CDR3 DNA sequence: TGTGCCAGCAGCTTGGACGACGAGCAGTTCTTC.

The chain is built from TRBV29-1 and TRBJ1-2, with a possible D match to TRBD1 (5 bases). This CDR3 has 14 residues. Trimming left V 5 bases short and J 0 bases short, with 13 bases between. Germline values: CDR1 SQVTM, CDR2 ANQGSEA. The CDR3 DNA is TGCAGCGTTTCCTTGGGGGTAACTAACTATGGCTACACCTTC. Amino acids: CSVSLGVTNYGYTF.

To note about this clone: The sample contains more than one DNA sequence encoding this CDR3. The chain is built from TRBV5-6 and TRBJ1-1; TRBD1 might be the D (5 bases). This CDR3 is built from 14 residues. V shed 1 base and J shed 3 bases, with 10 bases lying between them. Germline V CDR1 and CDR2: SGHDT, YYEEEE. For the CDR3, the DNA is TGTGCCAGCAGCTTGAGGGGTCGTGACACTGAAGCTTTCTTT. This codes for CASSLRGRDTEAFF. Looking up the rest from reference TRBV5-6 and TRBJ1-1 gives the full variable domain: DAGVTQSPTHLIKTRGQQVTLRCSPKSGHDTVSWYQQALGQGPQFIFQYYEEEERQRGNFPDRFSGHQFPNYSSELNVNALLLGDSALYLCASSLRGRDTEAFFGQGTRLTVV.

The V call is TRBV6-2 or TRBV6-3, the J call TRBJ1-1; possibly TRBD1 for D (6 bases). V lost 5 bases, J lost 9 bases, and 13 bases lay in between. The germline CDR1 and CDR2 sequences are MNHEY and SVGEGT. The CDR3 has 12 amino acids. The CDR3 nucleotides are TGTGCCAGCAGTGGCCCCGGGACAAAAGCTTTCTTT. Amino acids: CASSGPGTKAFF.

The J gene is TRBJ2-5, the V gene TRBV19; D assignment may be TRBD1 or TRBD2 (5 bases each). Germline V gene sequence: CDR1 LNHDA, CDR2 SQIVND (reference sequence). This CDR3 comprises 17 residues. With 5 bases removed from V and 4 bases from J, the gap between germline ends came to 23 bases. CDR3 nucleotides: TGTGCCAGTAGTCTCCGAGAGGGGCGGGCTGGGCGAGAGACCCAGTACTTC. This gives the protein CASSLREGRAGRETQYF.

This chain connects TRBV28 to TRBJ2-1, with 10 bases that match TRBD2. The CDR3 sequence is 17 residues long. Unmatched junction bases numbered 15, after V lost 5 bases and J lost 8 bases. CDR1 MDHEN and CDR2 SYDVKM come from the germline V gene. The CDR3 region has the DNA TGTGCCAGCAGTGGAAGTCCGGGACTAGCGTCGTGGGATGAGCAGTTCTTC. Translation: CASSGSPGLASWDEQFF.

The chain joins TRBV6-5 to TRBJ1-1; D perhaps matches TRBD1 (6 bases). V lost 6 bases and J 5 bases, leaving 16 bases between the germline ends. CDR3 length: 14 amino acids. Germline CDR1 is MNHEY and CDR2 is SVGAGI. The CDR3, as DNA: TGTGCCAGCAGCCCCTCTGGGGGGCGTACTGAAGCTTTCTTT. This encodes CASSPSGGRTEAFF.

The rearrangement joins TRBV7-2 to TRBJ1-4; 7 nucleotides line up with TRBD1. The J segment lost 8 bases and the V segment lost 1 base, leaving 16 bases of the junction unmatched. CDR1 SGHTA and CDR2 FQGNSA come from the germline V gene. CDR3 size: 18 residues. As DNA, the CDR3 is TGTGCCAGCAGCTTAGTCTATTCTAGGGCAGGGGGTCGGGAAAAACTGTTTTTT. Its translation is CASSLVYSRAGGREKLFF.

CDR3 amino acids: CASRGDSGYGYTF. CDR3 nucleotides: TGTGCCAGCAGGGGGGACTCGGGCTATGGCTACACCTTC. This chain joins TRBV2 and TRBJ1-2; maybe TRBD1 (5 bases). The CDR3 totals 13 residues. Germline V lookup: CDR1 SNHLY, CDR2 FYNNEI. V gave up 6 bases and J gave up 4 bases, with 12 bases separating them. Together with reference TRBV2 and TRBJ1-2, the CDR3 gives the full variable domain: EPEVTQTPSHQVTQMGQEVILRCVPISNHLYFYWYRQILGQKVEFLVSFYNNEISEKSEIFDDQFSVERPDGSNFTLKIRSTKLEDSAMYFCASRGDSGYGYTFGSGTRLTVV.

V gene TRBV24-1 combines with J gene TRBJ2-3; the D gene is possibly TRBD1 (7 bases). The germline gives CDR1 KGHDR, CDR2 SFDVKD. The CDR3 has 15 amino acids. Trimming pared 3 bases from V and 3 bases from J, leaving 12 bases between. The CDR3 is CATSDPSGGTDTQYF. CDR3 nucleotides: TGTGCCACCAGTGATCCCTCAGGGGGGACAGATACGCAGTATTTT.

V is TRBV19 and J is TRBJ2-1; D call uncertain. With 6 bases removed from V and 6 bases from J, the gap between germline ends came to 9 bases. The CDR3 has 12 residues. The V gene's germline CDR1 is LNHDA and CDR2 SQIVND (reference sequence). CDR3 nucleotides: TGTGCCAGTAGCATCGGTATCAATGAGCAGTTCTTC. Protein product: CASSIGINEQFF.

The CDR3 reads CATSLMGTGSTEAFF. CDR3 DNA sequence: TGTGCCACCAGCCTAATGGGGACAGGGAGCACTGAAGCTTTCTTT. The rearrangement joins TRBV15 to TRBJ1-1, with 9 bases that match TRBD1. Per the germline V gene, CDR1 is LNHNV and CDR2 is YYDKDF (reference sequence). V lost 5 bases to trimming and J lost 4 bases; unmatched junction nucleotides: 8. The CDR3 spans 15 residues. Combining the CDR3 with reference TRBV15 and TRBJ1-1 gives the whole variable domain DAMVIQNPRYQVTQFGKPVTLSCSQTLNHNVMYWYQQKSSQAPKLLFHYYDKDFNNEADTPDNFQSRRPNTSFCFLDIRSPGLGDTAMYLCATSLMGTGSTEAFFGQGTRLTVV.